The 14 T cell receptor beta chains listed next were all sequenced from one sample in a study of a mutant IDH1 vaccine in newly diagnosed glioma. Sample time point: week 35, safety follow-up. Each dose delivered 300 ug of mutant IDH1 20-mer peptide subcutaneously with imiquimod. Assay: immunoSEQ multiplex PCR; the TCRdb copy retains only in-frame clones and omits some. The sample holds approximately 60,000 clones, less than 90% seen once. Their recognized antigens are unknown. Specimen: PBMCs, collected from a glioma patient whose treatment included an IDH1 peptide vaccine. These receptor sequences come from a man aged 40-55 years with glioma.

This sequence joins TRBV6-5 and TRBJ1-1; D is perhaps TRBD1 (5 bases). The germline V gene encodes CDR1 MNHEY and CDR2 SVGAGI. CDR3 length equals 15 residues. V lost 7 bases, J lost 10 bases, and 25 bases lay in between. The CDR3 DNA follows: TGTGCCAGCACTAAGGGCCAGGGAGTGGACCGAGGAGCTTTCTTT. Its protein is CASTKGQGVDRGAFF.

The chain has TRBV27 and TRBJ2-7; 7 nucleotides agree with TRBD1. V lost 2 bases and J lost 2; bases outside the gene matches: 6. Looked up from germline, CDR1 is MNHEY and CDR2 is SMNVEV (reference sequence). This CDR3 contains 15 residues. The CDR3 protein is CASSLVPGQPYEQYF. CDR3 nucleotide sequence: TGTGCCAGCAGTTTAGTACCGGGACAGCCCTACGAGCAGTACTTC.

V gene TRBV14 combines with J gene TRBJ2-7, with D tentatively TRBD1 (7 bases). Per the germline V gene, CDR1 is SGHDN and CDR2 is FVKESK. Deletions cut 6 bases from V and 0 bases from J, with 15 bases between. This CDR3 is 15 amino acids long. The CDR3 bases are TGTGCCAGCAGTCGACAGGGAGGAAGCTCCTACGAGCAGTACTTC. The encoded protein is CASSRQGGSSYEQYF.

This clone has just a few counts. V gene TRBV2 combines with J gene TRBJ2-1, with D perhaps matching TRBD1 (6 bases). This CDR3 spans 14 amino acids. V was trimmed by 8 bases and J by 0 bases, leaving 11 bases between them. Looked up from germline, CDR1 is SNHLY and CDR2 is FYNNEI. CDR3 amino acids: CASSRDTSYNEQFF. Here the CDR3 DNA reads TGTGCCAGCTCCCGGGACACCTCCTACAATGAGCAGTTCTTC.

The chain carries TRBV28 and TRBJ1-5; perhaps TRBD1 as D (6 bases). The CDR3 consists of 16 residues. In germline, CDR1 is MDHEN, CDR2 SYDVKM. The ends were cut back, 8 bases at V and 3 bases at J, with 20 bases in the middle. CDR3: CASHPGVTPYNQPQHF. The CDR3, as DNA: TGTGCCAGCCATCCAGGGGTGACGCCTTACAATCAGCCCCAGCATTTT.

This clone has only a few counts. The chain has TRBV18 and TRBJ1-4; D remains ambiguous. The V end lost 1 base, the J end lost 0 bases, and 15 bases lay between the germline ends. The CDR3 has 18 residues. The germline V gene encodes CDR1 KGHSH and CDR2 LQKENI. CDR3 sequence: CASSPRTAGLATNEKLFF. CDR3 nucleotides: TGTGCCAGCTCACCACGTACGGCCGGACTTGCAACTAATGAAAAACTGTTTTTT. The full variable domain, its missing parts supplied by reference TRBV18 and TRBJ1-4, is NAGVMQNPRHLVRRRGQEARLRCSPMKGHSHVYWYRQLPEEGLKFMVYLQKENIIDESGMPKERFSAEFPKEGPSILRIQQVVRGDSAAYFCASSPRTAGLATNEKLFFGSGTQLSVL.

This clone has only one observation. The gene calls are TRBV7-3 and TRBJ1-2; maybe TRBD1 (6 bases). This CDR3 is 14 amino acids long. CDR1 SGHTA and CDR2 FQGTGA come from the germline V gene. The V gene lost 4 bases and the J gene lost 3 bases, with 12 bases spanning the gap. CDR3 nucleotides: TGTGCCAGCAGCTCGAAGGGGGGGGACTATGGCTACACCTTC. It translates to CASSSKGGDYGYTF.

This chain joins TRBV28 and TRBJ2-7; D unresolved. Germline CDR1 is MDHEN and CDR2 is SYDVKM. The CDR3 loop spans 14 amino acids. The V and J ends lost 8 bases and 0 bases respectively, with 14 bases between them. CDR3 bases: TGTGCCAGCCCCCCCCCGGGTCGCTCCTACGAGCAGTACTTC. As protein: CASPPPGRSYEQYF.

This clone was picked up a small number of times. The V call is TRBV7-9, the J call TRBJ2-7, with 8 bases lining up with TRBD2. V lost 7 bases and J lost 1; bases outside the gene matches: 6. The CDR3 spans 14 residues. The germline gives CDR1 SEHNR, CDR2 FQNEAQ (reference sequence). The CDR3 nucleotides read TGTGCCAGCATCCGTAGCGGGACGTCCTACGAGCAGTACTTC. Its translation: CASIRSGTSYEQYF.

This chain links TRBV14 with TRBJ2-1, with D possibly being TRBD1 (5 bases). This CDR3 is built from 14 residues. Deletions cut 0 bases from V and 7 bases from J, with 10 bases between. Looked up from germline, CDR1 is SGHDN and CDR2 is FVKESK. The CDR3 spells CASSQDRVRNEQFF. As DNA, the CDR3 is TGTGCCAGCAGCCAAGACAGGGTTCGGAATGAGCAGTTCTTC.

This clone was picked up one time. The chain carries TRBV5-1 and TRBJ1-3, with D unclear. This CDR3 is 14 amino acids long. V was trimmed by 5 bases and J by 4 bases, leaving 13 bases between them. The germline V gene has CDR1 SGHRS and CDR2 YFSETQ. This CDR3 is CASRGFAGGNTIYF. In DNA form, the CDR3 reads TGCGCCAGCAGGGGGTTTGCGGGAGGAAACACCATATATTTT.

The V call is TRBV10-3, the J call TRBJ2-3; D unclear. The germline V gene has CDR1 ENHRY and CDR2 SYGVKD. V lost 2 bases to trimming and J lost 0 bases, with 6 bases between them. The CDR3 consists of 14 residues. The CDR3, as DNA: TGTGCCATCAGTGAGGAAAGTAGCACAGATACGCAGTATTTT. This encodes CAISEESSTDTQYF.

V gene TRBV19 combines with J gene TRBJ2-7; 7 nucleotides line up with TRBD2. CDR3 size: 14 residues. Looked up from germline, CDR1 is LNHDA and CDR2 is SQIVND (reference sequence). The CDR3 DNA sequence: TGTGCGACTCAGAGCGGGGCGAGCTCCTACGAGCAGTACTTC. This codes for CATQSGASSYEQYF.

The chain employs TRBV6-5 and TRBJ2-5, with D hard to call. Deletions cut 0 bases from V and 4 bases from J, with 6 bases between. CDR3 length equals 13 residues. Germline assignment: CDR1 MNHEY and CDR2 SVGAGI. The CDR3 DNA is TGTGCCAGCAGTTACTCGTTGGCAGAGACCCAGTACTTC. Protein sequence: CASSYSLAETQYF.